This TCR beta chain derives from a study of cytomegalovirus exposure and HLA in healthy donors. With 60 Vbeta and 13 Jbeta primers, the PCR was carried out. Sequenced by immunoSEQ multiplex PCR; TCRdb stores in-frame clones only, minus some. The sample lists roughly 90,000 clones, approximately 74% seen once, with about a fifth in the top ten. The V gene end was trimmed by 0 bases and the J gene end by 1 base; junction bases not matched to a gene: 2. Germline V gene lookup returns CDR1 SGDLS and CDR2 YYNGEE. The CDR3 spans 15 residues. The gene calls are TRBV9 and TRBJ1-1; 8 nucleotides align to TRBD1. The specimen was PBMCs. The source of this sequence is a man aged 30 to 39 in good health and CMV-seropositive. The CDR3 DNA reads as TGTGCCAGCAGCGTAGGAGGGACAGGGAACACTGAAGCTTTCTTT. This codes for CASSVGGTGNTEAFF. The full variable domain, with the rest looked up from reference TRBV9 and TRBJ1-1, is DSGVTQTPKHLITATGQRVTLRCSPRSGDLSVYWYQQSLDQGLQFLIQYYNGEERAKGNILERFSAQQFPDLHSELNLSSLELGDSALYFCASSVGGTGNTEAFFGQGTRLTVV.